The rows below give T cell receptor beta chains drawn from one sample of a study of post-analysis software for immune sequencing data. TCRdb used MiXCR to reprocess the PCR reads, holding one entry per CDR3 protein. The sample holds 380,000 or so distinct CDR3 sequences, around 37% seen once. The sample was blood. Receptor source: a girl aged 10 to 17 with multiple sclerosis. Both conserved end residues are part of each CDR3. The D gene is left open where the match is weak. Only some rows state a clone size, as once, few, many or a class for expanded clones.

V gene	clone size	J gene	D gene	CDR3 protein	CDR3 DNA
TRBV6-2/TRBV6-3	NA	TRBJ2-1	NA	CASSQRVGAYNEQFF	TGTGCCAGCAGCCAAAGGGTAGGGGCCTACAATGAGCAGTTCTTC
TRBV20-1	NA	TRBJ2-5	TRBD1	CSFRRGGETQYF	TGCAGTTTTCGAAGAGGGGGCGAGACCCAGTACTTC
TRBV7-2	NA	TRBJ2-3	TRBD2	CASSYTSSGGTDTQYF	TGTGCCAGCAGCTATACTTCTAGCGGGGGCACAGATACGCAGTATTTT
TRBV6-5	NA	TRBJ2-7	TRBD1	CASSYGTGYEQYF	TGTGCCAGCAGTTACGGGACAGGGTACGAGCAGTACTTC
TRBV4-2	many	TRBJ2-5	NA	CASSQGPAKETQYF	TGTGCCAGCAGCCAAGGGCCCGCTAAAGAGACCCAGTACTTC
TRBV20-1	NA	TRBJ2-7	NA	CSAPQGEKTRREQYF	TGCAGTGCGCCCCAGGGAGAAAAAACACGACGCGAGCAGTACTTC
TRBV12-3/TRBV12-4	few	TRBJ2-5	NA	CASSRQAEGEQYF	TGTGCCAGCAGCCGTCAAGCGGAAGGAGAGCAGTACTTC
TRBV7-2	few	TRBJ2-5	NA	CASSLVYATQETQYF	TGTGCCAGCAGCTTAGTCTACGCTACCCAAGAGACCCAGTACTTC
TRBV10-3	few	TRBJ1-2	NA	CATQSSGGYTF	TGTGCCACCCAGAGTTCCGGCGGCTACACCTTC
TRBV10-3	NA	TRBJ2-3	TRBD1	CAISGDSADTQYF	TGTGCCATCAGCGGGGACAGCGCAGATACGCAGTATTTT
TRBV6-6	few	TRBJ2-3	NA	CASSYSVSTDTQYF	TGTGCCAGCAGTTACTCTGTGTCCACAGATACGCAGTATTTT
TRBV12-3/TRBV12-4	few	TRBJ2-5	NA	CASSPQNGETQYF	TGTGCCAGCAGTCCACAGAACGGAGAGACCCAGTACTTC
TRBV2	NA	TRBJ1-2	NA	CASSEALGRPISGGYTF	TGTGCCAGCAGTGAAGCGCTCGGGAGACCGATATCAGGGGGCTACACCTTC
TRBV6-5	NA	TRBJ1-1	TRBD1	CASSYSKPETGGTEAFF	TGTGCCAGCAGTTACTCAAAGCCCGAGACAGGGGGCACTGAAGCTTTCTTT
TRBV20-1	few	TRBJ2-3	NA	CSARRADTQYF	TGCAGTGCTAGACGGGCAGATACGCAGTATTTT
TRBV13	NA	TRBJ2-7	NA	CASSLGGSRTYEQYF	TGTGCCAGCAGCTTAGGGGGTAGTAGAACCTACGAGCAGTACTTC
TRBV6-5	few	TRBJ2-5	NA	CASSNPGGYQETQYF	TGTGCCAGCAGTAACCCGGGGGGCTACCAAGAGACCCAGTACTTC
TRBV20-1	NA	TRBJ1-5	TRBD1	CSASGGGQGANQPQHF	TGCAGTGCTAGTGGGGGGGGACAGGGGGCGAATCAGCCCCAGCATTTT
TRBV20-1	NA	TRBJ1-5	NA	CSARGDGNQPQHF	TGCAGTGCTAGGGGGGATGGCAATCAGCCCCAGCATTTT
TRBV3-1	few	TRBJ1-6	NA	CAGSGGVNSPLHF	TGTGCCGGCAGCGGCGGGGTTAATTCACCCCTCCACTTT
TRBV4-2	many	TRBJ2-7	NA	CASSQDVDRSYEQYF	TGTGCCAGCAGCCAAGATGTCGACAGATCCTACGAGCAGTACTTC
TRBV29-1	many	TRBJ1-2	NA	CSVGGLEGYTF	TGCAGCGTTGGGGGGCTCGAGGGCTACACCTTC
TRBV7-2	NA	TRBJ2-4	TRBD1	CASSGTGGVQYF	TGTGCCAGCAGCGGGACAGGGGGGGTGCAGTACTTC
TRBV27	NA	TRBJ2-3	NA	CASSTRQDTQYF	TGTGCCAGCAGTACCCGACAGGATACGCAGTATTTT
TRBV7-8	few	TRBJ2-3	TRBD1	CASSSPVGRTGGMDTQYF	TGTGCCAGCAGCTCCCCGGTGGGCCGGACAGGGGGCATGGATACGCAGTATTTT
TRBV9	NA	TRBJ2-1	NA	CASSVGWTPSSYNEQFF	TGTGCCAGCAGCGTTGGGTGGACACCGAGCTCCTACAATGAGCAGTTCTTC
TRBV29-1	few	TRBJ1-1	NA	CSVGGAGQPSTEAFF	TGCAGCGTTGGTGGTGCTGGACAGCCGTCCACTGAAGCTTTCTTT
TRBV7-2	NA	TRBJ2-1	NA	CASSPRGGNQPQHFGDEQFF	NA
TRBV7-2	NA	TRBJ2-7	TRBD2	CASSEAGGNLYEQYF	TGTGCCAGCAGCGAAGCGGGGGGAAACCTCTACGAGCAGTACTTC